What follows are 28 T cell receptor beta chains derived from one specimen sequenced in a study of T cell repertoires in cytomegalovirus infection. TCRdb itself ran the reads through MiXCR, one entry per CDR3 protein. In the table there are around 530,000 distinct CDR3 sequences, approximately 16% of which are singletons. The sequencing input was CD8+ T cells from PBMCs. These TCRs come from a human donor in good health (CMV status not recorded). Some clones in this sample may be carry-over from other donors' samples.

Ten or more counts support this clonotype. CDR3 nucleotide sequence: TGTGCCAGCAGTTCCGGGACAGGGGATTACAATGAGCAGTTCTTC. Its protein is CASSSGTGDYNEQFF. V gene TRBV27 combines with J gene TRBJ2-1, with 10 positions matching TRBD1. V was pared by 4 bases and J by 4 bases, with 4 bases of the junction left unmatched. CDR3 length: 15 amino acids. The V gene's germline CDR1 is MNHEY and CDR2 SMNVEV (reference sequence).

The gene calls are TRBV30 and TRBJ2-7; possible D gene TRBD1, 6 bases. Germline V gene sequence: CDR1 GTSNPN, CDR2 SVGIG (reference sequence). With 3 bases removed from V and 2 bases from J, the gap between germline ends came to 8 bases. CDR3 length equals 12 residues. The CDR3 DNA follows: TGTGCCTGGAGCGGGGACACCTACGAGCAGTACTTC. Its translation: CAWSGDTYEQYF.

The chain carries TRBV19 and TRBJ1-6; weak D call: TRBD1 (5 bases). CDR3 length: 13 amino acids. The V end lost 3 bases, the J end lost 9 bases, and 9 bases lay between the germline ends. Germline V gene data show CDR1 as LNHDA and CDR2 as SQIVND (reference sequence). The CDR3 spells CASSIADISPLHF. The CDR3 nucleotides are TGTGCCAGTAGTATTGCGGACATTTCACCCCTCCACTTT.

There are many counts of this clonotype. The CDR3 is CASSSYNYGYTF. In DNA, the CDR3 is TGTGCCAGCAGCTCCTATAACTATGGCTACACCTTC. V and J are TRBV7-8 and TRBJ1-2; no reliable D call. The CDR3 runs to 12 residues. Trimming left V 4 bases short and J 1 base short, with 4 bases between. In germline, CDR1 is SGHVS, CDR2 FQNEAQ.

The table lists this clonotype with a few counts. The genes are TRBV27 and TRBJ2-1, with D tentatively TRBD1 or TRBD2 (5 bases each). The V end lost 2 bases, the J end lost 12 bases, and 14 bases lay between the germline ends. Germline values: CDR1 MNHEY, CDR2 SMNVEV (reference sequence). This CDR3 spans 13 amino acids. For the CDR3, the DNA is TGTGCCAGCAGTTTACCCTCCAGGGACCCGCAGTTCTTC. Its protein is CASSLPSRDPQFF.

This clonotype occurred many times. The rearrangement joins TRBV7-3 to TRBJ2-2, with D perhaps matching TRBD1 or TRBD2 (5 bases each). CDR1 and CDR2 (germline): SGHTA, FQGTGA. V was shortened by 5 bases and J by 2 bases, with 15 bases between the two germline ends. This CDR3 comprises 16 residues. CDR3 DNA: TGTGCCAGCAGCCTCCTCGAGGGGTTCAACACCGGGGAGCTGTTTTTT. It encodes CASSLLEGFNTGELFF.

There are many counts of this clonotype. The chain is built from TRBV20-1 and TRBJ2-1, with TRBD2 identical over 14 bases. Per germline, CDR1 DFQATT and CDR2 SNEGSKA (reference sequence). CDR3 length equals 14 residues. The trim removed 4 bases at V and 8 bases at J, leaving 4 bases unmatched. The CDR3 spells CSATGLAGDHEQFF. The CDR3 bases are TGCAGTGCTACGGGACTAGCGGGAGACCATGAGCAGTTCTTC.

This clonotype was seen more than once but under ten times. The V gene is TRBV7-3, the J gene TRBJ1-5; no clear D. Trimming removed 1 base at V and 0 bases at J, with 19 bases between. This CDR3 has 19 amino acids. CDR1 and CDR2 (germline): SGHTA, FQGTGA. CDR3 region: CASSLKSRGPHDSNQPQHF. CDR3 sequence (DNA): TGTGCCAGCAGCTTAAAGAGTAGAGGGCCTCATGATAGCAATCAGCCCCAGCATTTT.

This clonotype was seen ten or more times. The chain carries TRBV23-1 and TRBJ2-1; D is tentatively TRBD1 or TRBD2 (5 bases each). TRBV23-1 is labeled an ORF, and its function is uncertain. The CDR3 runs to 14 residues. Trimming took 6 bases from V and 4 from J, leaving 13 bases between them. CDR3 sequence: CASSTEGHYNEQFF. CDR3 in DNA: TGCGCCAGCAGCACAGAGGGGCATTACAATGAGCAGTTCTTC.

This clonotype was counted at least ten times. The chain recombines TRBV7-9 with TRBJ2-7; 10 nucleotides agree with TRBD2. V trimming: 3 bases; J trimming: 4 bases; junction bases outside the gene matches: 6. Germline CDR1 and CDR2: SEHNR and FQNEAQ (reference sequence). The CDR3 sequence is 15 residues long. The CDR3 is CASSFRGLADYEQYF. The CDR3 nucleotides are TGTGCCAGCAGCTTTAGAGGACTAGCGGATTACGAGCAGTACTTC.

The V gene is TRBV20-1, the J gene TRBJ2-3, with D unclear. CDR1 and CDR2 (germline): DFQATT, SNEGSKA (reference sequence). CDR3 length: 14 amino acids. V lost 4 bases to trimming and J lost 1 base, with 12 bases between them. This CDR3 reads CSANGLEGTDTQYF. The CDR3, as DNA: TGCAGTGCTAACGGGCTAGAAGGCACAGATACGCAGTATTTT.

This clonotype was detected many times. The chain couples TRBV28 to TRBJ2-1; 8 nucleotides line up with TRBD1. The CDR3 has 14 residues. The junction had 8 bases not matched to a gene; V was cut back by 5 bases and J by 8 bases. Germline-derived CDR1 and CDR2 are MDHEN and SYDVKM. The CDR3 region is CASSTRTGTDEQFF. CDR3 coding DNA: TGTGCCAGCAGTACGCGGACAGGGACCGATGAGCAGTTCTTC.

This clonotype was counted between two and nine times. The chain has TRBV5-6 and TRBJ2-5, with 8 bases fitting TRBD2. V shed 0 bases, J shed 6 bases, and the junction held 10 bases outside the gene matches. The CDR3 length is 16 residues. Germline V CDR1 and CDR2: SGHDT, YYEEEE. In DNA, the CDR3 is TGTGCCAGCAGCTTGGGGCGAGCGGGAGTTCAGAAGACCCAGTACTTC. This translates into CASSLGRAGVQKTQYF.

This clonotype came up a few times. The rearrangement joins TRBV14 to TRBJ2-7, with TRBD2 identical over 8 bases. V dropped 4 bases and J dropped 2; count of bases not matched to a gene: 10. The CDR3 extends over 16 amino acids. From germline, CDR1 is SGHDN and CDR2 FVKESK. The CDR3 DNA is TGTGCCAGCAGCCCCGAGCGGGGACTAGACGCCTACGAGCAGTACTTC. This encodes CASSPERGLDAYEQYF.

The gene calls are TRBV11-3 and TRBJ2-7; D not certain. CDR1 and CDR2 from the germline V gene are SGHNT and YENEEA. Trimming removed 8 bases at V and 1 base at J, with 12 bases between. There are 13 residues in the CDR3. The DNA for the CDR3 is TGTGCCAGCTCAGGACCGACATCCTACGAGCAGTACTTC. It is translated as CASSGPTSYEQYF.

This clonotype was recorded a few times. CDR3 amino acids: CASSAGLAVPYNEQFF. DNA of the CDR3: TGTGCCAGCAGTGCGGGACTAGCGGTTCCTTACAATGAGCAGTTCTTC. The chain recombines TRBV27 with TRBJ2-1; 11 bases line up with TRBD2. V was pared by 5 bases and J by 4 bases, with 7 bases of the junction left unmatched. The CDR3 is 16 residues long. Germline V CDR1 and CDR2: MNHEY, SMNVEV (reference sequence).

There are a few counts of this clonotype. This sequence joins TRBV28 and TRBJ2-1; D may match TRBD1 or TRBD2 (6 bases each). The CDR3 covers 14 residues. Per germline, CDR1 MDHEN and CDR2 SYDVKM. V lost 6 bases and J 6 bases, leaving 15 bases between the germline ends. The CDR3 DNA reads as TGTGCCAGCAGCTTAGCGGACAGCGCCAATGAGCAGTTCTTC. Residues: CASSLADSANEQFF.

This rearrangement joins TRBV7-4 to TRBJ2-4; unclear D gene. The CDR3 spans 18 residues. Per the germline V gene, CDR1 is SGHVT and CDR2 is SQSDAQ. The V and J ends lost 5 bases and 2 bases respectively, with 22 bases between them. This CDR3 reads CASSRSPALTVTKNIQYF. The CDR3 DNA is TGTGCCAGCAGCCGAAGCCCGGCCTTGACGGTCACCAAAAACATTCAGTACTTC.

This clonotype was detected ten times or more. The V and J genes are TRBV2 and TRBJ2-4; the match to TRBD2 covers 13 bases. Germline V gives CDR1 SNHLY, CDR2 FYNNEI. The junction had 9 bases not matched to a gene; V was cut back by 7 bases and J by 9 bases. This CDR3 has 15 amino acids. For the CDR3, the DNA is TGTGCCAGCAATCCGGGACTAGCGGGGCAAGGCATTCAGTACTTC. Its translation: CASNPGLAGQGIQYF. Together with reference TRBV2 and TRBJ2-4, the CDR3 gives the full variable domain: EPEVTQTPSHQVTQMGQEVILRCVPISNHLYFYWYRQILGQKVEFLVSFYNNEISEKSEIFDDQFSVERPDGSNFTLKIRSTKLEDSAMYFCASNPGLAGQGIQYFGAGTRLSVL.

CDR3 nucleotides: TGCGCCAGCAGCCAAGTTCCGGGGGAGAGTGGCTACACCTTC. It yields the protein CASSQVPGESGYTF. The chain combines TRBV4-1 with TRBJ1-2; tentative D call: TRBD1 (5 bases). The CDR3 consists of 14 residues. Germline V gene lookup returns CDR1 MGHRA and CDR2 YSYEKL. The V gene lost 1 base and the J gene lost 7 bases, with 13 bases spanning the gap.

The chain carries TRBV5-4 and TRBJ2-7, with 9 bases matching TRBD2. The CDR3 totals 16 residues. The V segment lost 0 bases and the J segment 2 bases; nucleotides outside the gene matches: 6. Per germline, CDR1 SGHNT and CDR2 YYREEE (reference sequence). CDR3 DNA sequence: TGTGCCAGCAGCTTGGGGGCTAGCGGGACGGCCTACGAGCAGTACTTC. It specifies CASSLGASGTAYEQYF.

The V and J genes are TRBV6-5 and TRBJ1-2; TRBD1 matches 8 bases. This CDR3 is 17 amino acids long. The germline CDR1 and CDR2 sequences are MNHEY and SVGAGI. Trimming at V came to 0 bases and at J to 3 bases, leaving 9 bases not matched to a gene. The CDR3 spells CASSYSPGGESDYGYTF. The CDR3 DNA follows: TGTGCCAGCAGTTACTCGCCAGGGGGCGAGTCTGACTATGGCTACACCTTC.

DNA of the CDR3: TGCAGCGTTGGATCGAGCCGGCAGCAGTTCTTC. Protein sequence: CSVGSSRQQFF. The chain links TRBV29-1 to TRBJ2-1; D gene unclear. Germline CDR1 reads SQVTM; CDR2 reads ANQGSEA. This CDR3 has 11 amino acids. The V end lost 4 bases, the J end lost 11 bases, and 12 bases lay between the germline ends.

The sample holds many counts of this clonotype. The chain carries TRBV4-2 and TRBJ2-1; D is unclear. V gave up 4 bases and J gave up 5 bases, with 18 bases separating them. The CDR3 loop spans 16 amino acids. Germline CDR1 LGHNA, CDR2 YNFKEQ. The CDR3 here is CASSPGFSGGNNEQFF. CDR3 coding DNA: TGTGCCAGCAGCCCTGGGTTCTCGGGTGGGAACAATGAGCAGTTCTTC.

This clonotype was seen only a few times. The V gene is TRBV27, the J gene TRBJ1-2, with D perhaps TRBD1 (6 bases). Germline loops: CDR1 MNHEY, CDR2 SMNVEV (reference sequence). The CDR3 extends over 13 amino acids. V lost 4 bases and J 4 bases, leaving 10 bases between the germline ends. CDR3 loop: CASSWGGGYGYTF. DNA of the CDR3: TGTGCCAGCAGTTGGGGGGGCGGCTATGGCTACACCTTC.

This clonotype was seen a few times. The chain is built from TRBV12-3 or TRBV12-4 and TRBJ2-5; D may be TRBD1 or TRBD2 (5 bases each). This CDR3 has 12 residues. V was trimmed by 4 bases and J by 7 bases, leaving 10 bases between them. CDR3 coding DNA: TGTGCCAGCAGTTGGGACCTAGGGACCCAGTACTTC. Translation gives CASSWDLGTQYF.

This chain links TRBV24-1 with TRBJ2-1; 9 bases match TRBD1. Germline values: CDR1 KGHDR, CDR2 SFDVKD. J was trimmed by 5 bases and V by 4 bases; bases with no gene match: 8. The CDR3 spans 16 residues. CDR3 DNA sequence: TGTGCCACCAGTGACTCACCGGGACAGGGCCACAATGAGCAGTTCTTC. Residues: CATSDSPGQGHNEQFF.

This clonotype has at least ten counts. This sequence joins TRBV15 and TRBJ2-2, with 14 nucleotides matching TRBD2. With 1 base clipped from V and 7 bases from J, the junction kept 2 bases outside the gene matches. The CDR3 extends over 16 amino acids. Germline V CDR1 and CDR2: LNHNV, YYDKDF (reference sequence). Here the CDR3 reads CATSRVTSGRGGELFF. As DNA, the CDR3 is TGTGCCACCAGCAGAGTGACTAGCGGGAGGGGCGGGGAGCTGTTTTTT.